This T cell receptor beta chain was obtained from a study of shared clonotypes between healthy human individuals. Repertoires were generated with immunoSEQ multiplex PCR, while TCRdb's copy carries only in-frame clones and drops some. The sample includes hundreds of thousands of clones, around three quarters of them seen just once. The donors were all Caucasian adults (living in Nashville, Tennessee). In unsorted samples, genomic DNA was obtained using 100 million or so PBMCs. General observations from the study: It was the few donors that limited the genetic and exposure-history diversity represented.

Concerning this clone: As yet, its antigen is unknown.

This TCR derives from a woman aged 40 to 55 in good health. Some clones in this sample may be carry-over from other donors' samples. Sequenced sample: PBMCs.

Here the CDR3 reads CASSLVAVGTEAFF. The DNA of the CDR3 is TGTGCCAGCAGCTTAGTCGCAGTCGGGACTGAAGCTTTCTTT. V gene TRBV7-2 combines with J gene TRBJ1-1; D is unclear. Germline V gives CDR1 SGHTA, CDR2 FQGNSA. V dropped 1 base and J dropped 5 bases, with 11 bases sitting between them. This CDR3 contains 14 residues.